One sample yielded the 8 T cell receptor beta chains listed below, sequenced in a study of T cell changes during pregnancy in multiple sclerosis. Measured with immunoSEQ multiplex PCR; TCRdb has only the in-frame clones, and not every one. The sample shows 70,000 to 90,000 clones, 91% of them seen only once. Specimen: PBMCs, collected in the first trimester of pregnancy. The receptors shown here come from a female donor in good health, serving as a control in a pregnancy study. Some clones in this sample may be carry-over from other donors' samples.

In its sample, this clone was seen once. The chain has TRBV7-2 and TRBJ2-2, with a weak D call TRBD2 (6 bases). V lost 4 bases and J lost 4, with 16 bases in between. This CDR3 is built from 16 residues. The germline CDR1 and CDR2 sequences are SGHTA and FQGNSA. The CDR3 reads CASSSVGSLSTGELFF. As DNA, the CDR3 is TGTGCCAGCAGCTCAGTCGGGAGTCTCAGCACCGGGGAGCTGTTTTTT. The variable domain in full, with the rest retrieved from reference TRBV7-2 and TRBJ2-2, is GAGVSQSPSNKVTEKGKDVELRCDPISGHTALYWYRQSLGQGLEFLIYFQGNSAPDKSGLPSDRFSAERTGGSVSTLTIQRTQQEDSAVYLCASSSVGSLSTGELFFGEGSRLTVL.

The V call is TRBV19, the J call TRBJ2-3; a possible D gene is TRBD2 (5 bases). V gave up 6 bases and J gave up 2 bases, with 21 bases separating them. The CDR3 has 17 residues. The V gene's germline CDR1 is LNHDA and CDR2 SQIVND (reference sequence). The CDR3 loop is CASRPLDGLFYTDTQYF. The CDR3 coding sequence is TGTGCCAGTAGACCCCTCGACGGACTCTTCTACACAGATACGCAGTATTTT.

CDR3 DNA sequence: TGCGCCAGCAGCCAAGGTCGGACAGGGGTCCTCACAGATACGCAGTATTTT. Translating it yields CASSQGRTGVLTDTQYF. V and J are TRBV4-3 and TRBJ2-3, with TRBD1 matching 9 bases. The CDR3 length is 17 residues. CDR1 is LGHNA and CDR2 is YSLEER in the germline V gene. J gave up 2 bases and V 1 base, and 7 bases lay outside the gene matches.

This clone was observed a handful of times. The rearrangement links TRBV5-4 to TRBJ2-7; a weak D match, TRBD1 (6 bases). V shed 0 bases and J shed 5 bases, with 9 bases lying between them. The CDR3 length is 13 residues. Germline CDR1 SGHNT, CDR2 YYREEE (reference sequence). The CDR3 loop is CASSLARGNEQYF. DNA for the CDR3: TGTGCCAGCAGCTTGGCCAGGGGTAACGAGCAGTACTTC.

This sequence joins TRBV28 and TRBJ2-6; TRBD1 matches at 9 bases. With 7 bases clipped from V and 0 bases from J, the junction kept 16 bases outside the gene matches. From germline, CDR1 is MDHEN and CDR2 SYDVKM. The CDR3 is 20 residues long. The CDR3 sequence: CASTNLHAGQGSSGANVLTF. The DNA for the CDR3 is TGTGCCAGCACCAACCTTCACGCGGGACAGGGCTCCTCTGGGGCCAACGTCCTGACTTTC.

The chain recombines TRBV28 with TRBJ2-3; maybe TRBD2 (5 bases). In germline, CDR1 is MDHEN, CDR2 SYDVKM. V was cut by 3 bases and J by 1 base, with 5 bases left in between. This CDR3 comprises 13 residues. The CDR3 DNA is TGTGCCAGCAGTTTGAGGGGCACAGATACGCAGTATTTT. It translates to CASSLRGTDTQYF.

This chain uses TRBV4-1 with TRBJ2-7; D gene uncertain. Germline V gene lookup returns CDR1 MGHRA and CDR2 YSYEKL. Trimming took off 1 base at V and 3 bases at J, with 13 bases between the two ends. CDR3 size: 15 residues. CDR3 sequence: CASSQVAGADYEQYF. The CDR3 bases are TGCGCCAGCAGCCAAGTGGCCGGAGCCGACTACGAGCAGTACTTC.

This rearrangement joins TRBV2 to TRBJ2-5; 8 bases are shared with TRBD2. This CDR3 spans 15 amino acids. Germline V gene lookup returns CDR1 SNHLY and CDR2 FYNNEI. The V gene end was trimmed by 1 base and the J gene end by 4 bases; junction bases not matched to a gene: 5. CDR3 sequence: CASSEVGLGGETQYF. The CDR3 coding sequence is TGTGCCAGCAGTGAAGTGGGACTAGGAGGAGAGACCCAGTACTTC. Using reference TRBV2 and TRBJ2-5 for the parts outside the CDR3, the full variable domain is EPEVTQTPSHQVTQMGQEVILRCVPISNHLYFYWYRQILGQKVEFLVSFYNNEISEKSEIFDDQFSVERPDGSNFTLKIRSTKLEDSAMYFCASSEVGLGGETQYFGPGTRLLVL.